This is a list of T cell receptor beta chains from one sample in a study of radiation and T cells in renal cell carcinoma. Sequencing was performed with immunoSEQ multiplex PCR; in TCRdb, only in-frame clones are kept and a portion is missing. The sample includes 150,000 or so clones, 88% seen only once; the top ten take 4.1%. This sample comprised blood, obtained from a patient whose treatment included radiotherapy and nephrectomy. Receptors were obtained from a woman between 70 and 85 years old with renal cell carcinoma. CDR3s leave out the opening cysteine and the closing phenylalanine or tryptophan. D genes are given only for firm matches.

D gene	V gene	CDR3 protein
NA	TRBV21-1	ASSKKDRPYSGNTIY
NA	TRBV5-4	ASSLGVYEQY
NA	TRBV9	ASSPGMSYEQY
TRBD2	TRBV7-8	ASSLGAGGLYEQY
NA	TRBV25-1	ASSPYKILSGETQY
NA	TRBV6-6	ASSYGAVGQPQH
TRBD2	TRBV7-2	ASSLVGTSGVQNNEQF
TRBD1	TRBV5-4	ASSEEGTAILYGYT
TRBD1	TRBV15	ATSRGTGPREQY
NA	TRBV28	ASSLVSPPHNEQF
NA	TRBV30	AWRGGRNTEAF
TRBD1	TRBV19	ASSTSGQGPYEQY
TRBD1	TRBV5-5	ASSLLGQGSTDTQY
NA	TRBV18	ASSPLDRQFSGANVLT
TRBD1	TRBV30	AWSRGDRADTEAF
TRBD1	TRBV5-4	ASSTGQGNTEAF
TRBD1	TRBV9	ASSVGDSSSGNTIY
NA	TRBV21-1	ASSQEGNQPQH
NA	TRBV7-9	ASSPGGGASYGYT
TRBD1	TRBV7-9	ASRGTGGTGELF
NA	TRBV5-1	ASSLQGMTEAF
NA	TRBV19	ASSEGGRGGYGYT
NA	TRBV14	ASSGGLTVANEKLF
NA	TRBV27	ASTRQGAF
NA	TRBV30	AWSHGAGLNQPQH
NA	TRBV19	ASSVTGLAKNIQY
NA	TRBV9	ASSEAYNEQF
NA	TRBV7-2	ASSLAGYSNQPQH
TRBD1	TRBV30	AWSVAAGGKGETQY
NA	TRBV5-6	ASSPIGEIYEQY
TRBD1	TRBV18	ASRTGGDEKLF
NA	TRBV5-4	ASSLQGTNEKLF
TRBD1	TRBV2	ASRAGGYQPQH
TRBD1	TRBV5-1	ASSLVGQGADGYT
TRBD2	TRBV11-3	ASSPRTGTSVNEQY
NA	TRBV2	ASSERALRGYT
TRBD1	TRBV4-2	ASSPERQGAWGNTIY
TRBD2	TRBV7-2	ASSLALAGGYQETQY
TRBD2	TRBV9	ASSVGGLGREQF
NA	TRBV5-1	ASSRSATGTTEAF
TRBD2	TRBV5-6	ASSPPGLAGGRSYNEQF